Shown below are 8 T cell receptor beta chains from a single sample sequenced in a study of beta chain features in type 1 diabetes. Points from the study as a whole: Moderate yet significant TCRB CDR3 shortening was seen in Type 1 diabetes patients in all four CD4+ subsets.

No antigen has been identified for these receptors. Expressed TCRB transcripts got sequenced, as all isolated RNA was reverse transcribed. The data were produced by immunoSEQ multiplex PCR, yet TCRdb's version contains in-frame clones alone and is incomplete. The sample has 120,000 to 150,000 clones; around an eighth are singletons. The specimen sequenced was central memory CD4+ T cells from blood. Receptors originate from a man between 18 and 29 years old with type 1 diabetes.

This clone was detected only a few times. The V gene is TRBV30, the J gene TRBJ2-2; TRBD1 matches 7 bases. Trimming cost V 3 bases and J 5 bases; bases outside gene matches: 6. The CDR3 loop spans 14 amino acids. Looked up from germline, CDR1 is GTSNPN and CDR2 is SVGIG (reference sequence). The CDR3 DNA reads TGTGCCTGGAGGCAGGGGGTCGTTACCGGGGAGCTGTTTTTT. The encoded protein is CAWRQGVVTGELFF.

This clone has only a few counts. This chain uses TRBV18 with TRBJ2-1; 7 nucleotides align to TRBD1. V lost 4 bases, J lost 4 bases, and 4 bases stayed unmatched. The CDR3 extends over 14 amino acids. Germline V gene sequence: CDR1 KGHSH, CDR2 LQKENI. The CDR3 DNA reads TGTGCCAGCTCACGAGGACAGGAGTACAATGAGCAGTTCTTC. Amino acid sequence: CASSRGQEYNEQFF.

The chain carries TRBV6-1 and TRBJ2-3; D remains unclear. The CDR3 sequence is 14 residues long. Trimming left V 3 bases short and J 2 bases short, with 9 bases between. The germline gives CDR1 MNHNS, CDR2 SASEGT. CDR3 DNA sequence: TGTGCCAGCAGTGACCTGGGGTACACAGATACGCAGTATTTT. Amino acid sequence: CASSDLGYTDTQYF.

The rearrangement uses TRBV5-1 and TRBJ1-1; D is undetermined. V lost 0 bases to trimming and J lost 3 bases, with 3 bases between them. The CDR3 loop spans 12 amino acids. CDR1 and CDR2 from the germline V gene are SGHRS and YFSETQ. This CDR3 reads CASSLAHTEAFF. The CDR3 DNA sequence: TGCGCCAGCAGCTTGGCCCACACTGAAGCTTTCTTT. Complete variable domain (other parts from reference TRBV5-1 and TRBJ1-1): KAGVTQTPRYLIKTRGQQVTLSCSPISGHRSVSWYQQTPGQGLQFLFEYFSETQRNKGNFPGRFSGRQFSNSRSEMNVSTLELGDSALYLCASSLAHTEAFFGQGTRLTVV.

The genes are TRBV6-1 and TRBJ1-1; D is unclear. Trimming shortened V by 2 bases and J by 8 bases, and 12 bases separated the two germline ends. This CDR3 is built from 13 residues. The V gene's germline CDR1 is MNHNS and CDR2 SASEGT. The CDR3 nucleotides read TGTGCCAGCAGTGAACTTCGGGGAGGCGAAGCTTTCTTT. Protein product: CASSELRGGEAFF.

In its sample, this clone was seen a few times. This sequence joins TRBV6-1 and TRBJ2-3; possibly TRBD2 for D (5 bases). The germline CDR1 and CDR2 sequences are MNHNS and SASEGT. This CDR3 region has 16 residues. Trimming shortened V by 4 bases and J by 2 bases, and 16 bases separated the two germline ends. The CDR3 sequence: CASSGGSQTYTDTQYF. CDR3 DNA: TGTGCCAGCAGTGGAGGGAGCCAAACTTACACAGATACGCAGTATTTT.

J is TRBJ2-5 and V is TRBV7-2; D is uncertain. The CDR3 contains 14 residues. Germline V gene sequence: CDR1 SGHTA, CDR2 FQGNSA. V dropped 5 bases and J dropped 1 base, with 11 bases sitting between them. The DNA for the CDR3 is TGTGCCAGCAGCCCAAGCCGAACCCAAGAGACCCAGTACTTC. Amino acid sequence: CASSPSRTQETQYF. Filled out from reference TRBV7-2 and TRBJ2-5, the complete variable domain reads GAGVSQSPSNKVTEKGKDVELRCDPISGHTALYWYRQSLGQGLEFLIYFQGNSAPDKSGLPSDRFSAERTGGSVSTLTIQRTQQEDSAVYLCASSPSRTQETQYFGPGTRLLVL.

This clone was detected ten times or more. This sequence joins TRBV7-6 and TRBJ2-7; possibly TRBD1 for D (6 bases). The CDR3 contains 13 residues. CDR1 and CDR2 (germline): SGHVS, FNYEAQ. Deletions cut 1 base from V and 5 bases from J, with 9 bases between. CDR3 coding DNA: TGTGCCAGCAGCTTAGTTGCAGGGGACGAGCAGTACTTC. Amino acid sequence: CASSLVAGDEQYF.